Shown below are 21 T cell receptor beta chains from a single sample sequenced in a study of T-cell memory formation after mild COVID-19. MiXCR, run by TCRdb on the 5' RACE reads, gives a single entry per CDR3 protein. The sample contains fewer than 350,000 distinct CDR3 sequences, around 8% of which appear only once. Input material: PBMCs or a T cell subset sorted from them (not recorded which). Receptors originate from a man aged 18 to 35 who had mild COVID-19 (a few samples of this study predate the infection). Cell type and time point are not known.

The chain employs TRBV5-1 and TRBJ1-1, with D unresolved. The CDR3 consists of 14 residues. Per germline, CDR1 SGHRS and CDR2 YFSETQ. V was cut by 2 bases and J by 7 bases, with 15 bases left in between. CDR3 nucleotides: TGCGCCAGCAGCTTTCTACCAGTGGAAGTTGAAGCTTTCTTT. Amino acid sequence: CASSFLPVEVEAFF.

This clonotype was seen more than once but under ten times. The chain links TRBV5-1 to TRBJ2-1; 8 bases are a match to TRBD1. Germline V gene lookup returns CDR1 SGHRS and CDR2 YFSETQ. The CDR3 contains 15 residues. After removal of 7 bases from V and 5 bases from J, the junction contained 11 bases not matched to a gene. In nucleotides, the CDR3 is TGCGCCAGCCGATACTCCGGGACAGGACACAATGAGCAGTTCTTC. Translation gives CASRYSGTGHNEQFF.

The V and J genes are TRBV4-3 and TRBJ2-2; D is tentatively TRBD1 or TRBD2 (5 bases each). Trimming cost V 4 bases and J 0 bases, with 24 bases left between them. This CDR3 is 20 amino acids long. Per germline, CDR1 LGHNA and CDR2 YSLEER. CDR3 coding DNA: TGCGCCAGCAGCCCTGCCAGGGACCTTGGGCGGAATCCGAACACCGGGGAGCTGTTTTTT. The encoded protein is CASSPARDLGRNPNTGELFF.

This clonotype was picked up a small number of times. V usage is TRBV20-1 and J usage is TRBJ2-3; D is unclear. V lost 2 bases and J lost 0, with 9 bases in between. Germline V gene lookup returns CDR1 DFQATT and CDR2 SNEGSKA (reference sequence). This CDR3 region has 14 residues. For the CDR3, the DNA is TGCAGTGCTAGAAAACAGACTAGCACAGATACGCAGTATTTT. Translated: CSARKQTSTDTQYF.

CDR3 bases: TGTGCCAGCAGTTTACAGAATAACCCTCGCGAGCAGTACTTC. Amino acids: CASSLQNNPREQYF. The V and J genes are TRBV12-3 or TRBV12-4 and TRBJ2-7; D is unclear. The CDR3 loop spans 14 amino acids. Deletions cut 2 bases from V and 6 bases from J, with 14 bases between.

The table lists this clonotype with a few counts. The chain has TRBV4-2 and TRBJ2-1, with 11 bases that match TRBD2. The germline V gene has CDR1 LGHNA and CDR2 YNFKEQ. CDR3 length: 16 amino acids. Trimming at V came to 3 bases and at J to 2 bases, leaving 3 bases not matched to a gene. CDR3 protein: CASSHQLAGAYNEQFF. In DNA, the CDR3 is TGTGCCAGCAGCCACCAACTAGCGGGGGCCTACAATGAGCAGTTCTTC.

This clonotype came up many times. The J gene is TRBJ2-1, the V gene TRBV11-2; possibly TRBD2 for D (5 bases). The CDR3 is 15 amino acids. V lost 8 bases and J lost 4, with 18 bases in between. From germline, CDR1 is SGHAT and CDR2 FQNNGV. CDR3 in amino acids: CASGRRAQYYNEQFF. The CDR3 DNA reads as TGTGCCAGCGGTAGGCGGGCCCAGTATTACAATGAGCAGTTCTTC.

This sequence joins TRBV20-1 and TRBJ2-2, with no clear D. Germline V gives CDR1 DFQATT, CDR2 SNEGSKA (reference sequence). Trimming stripped 3 bases from V and 4 bases from J, with 9 bases between. This CDR3 region has 13 residues. The CDR3 coding sequence is TGCAGTGCTAGTGAAGGGTTCACCGGGGAGCTGTTTTTT. It encodes CSASEGFTGELFF.

Only a few counts were recorded for this clonotype. V usage is TRBV20-1 and J usage is TRBJ1-6; 9 nucleotides line up with TRBD1. With 5 bases clipped from V and 11 bases from J, the junction kept 13 bases outside the gene matches. The germline CDR1 and CDR2 sequences are DFQATT and SNEGSKA (reference sequence). The CDR3 has 15 residues. The CDR3 sequence: CSARPTGGVSAPLHF. For the CDR3, the DNA is TGCAGTGCTCGACCCACAGGGGGCGTATCAGCACCCCTCCACTTT.

On this clonotype: Lacking the conserved final phenylalanine or tryptophan, this CDR3 likely reflects a read error. The DNA is omitted, as the CDR3 cannot be located on it reliably, and the CDR3 follows TCRdb's listing. The chain couples TRBV29-1 to TRBJ1-2; TRBD1, the table's D call, lacks a check against the DNA. Germline assignment: CDR1 SQVTM and CDR2 ANQGSEA. The CDR3 extends over 10 residues, inclusive of both ends. The CDR3 sequence: CSVEDGTGTV.

This clonotype was seen at least ten times. V is TRBV29-1 and J is TRBJ2-2, with D unclear. V was cut by 5 bases and J by 1 base, with 8 bases left in between. Germline loops: CDR1 SQVTM, CDR2 ANQGSEA. This CDR3 is 13 amino acids long. Written as DNA, the CDR3 is TGCAGCGTTCGGTCCGAGAACACCGGGGAGCTGTTTTTT. Protein sequence: CSVRSENTGELFF.

This clonotype appeared many times. V usage is TRBV18 and J usage is TRBJ2-4, with D maybe TRBD1 (5 bases). The CDR3 length is 15 residues. The V and J ends lost 3 bases and 8 bases respectively, with 17 bases between them. Germline-derived CDR1 and CDR2 are KGHSH and LQKENI. The CDR3 sequence: CASSPNSGRIDIQYF. Here the CDR3 DNA reads TGTGCCAGCTCACCGAACTCAGGGCGTATAGACATTCAGTACTTC.

This clonotype was counted ten times or more. The J gene is TRBJ2-7, the V gene TRBV7-8; D perhaps matches TRBD2 (6 bases). Germline V gives CDR1 SGHVS, CDR2 FQNEAQ. V was clipped by 8 bases and J by 6 bases, with 17 bases between them. The CDR3 is 13 amino acids. CDR3 sequence reads: CASAGPLTLEQYV. DNA of the CDR3: TGTGCCAGCGCGGGACCTCTTACCCTCGAGCAGTACGTC.

This clonotype was observed a few times. Written as DNA, the CDR3 is TGCGCCAGCAGCTTGGAAGGGGGGGTCACAGATACGCAGTATTTT. This encodes CASSLEGGVTDTQYF. V usage is TRBV5-1 and J usage is TRBJ2-3; tentatively, D is TRBD2 (7 bases). With 0 bases removed from V and 2 bases from J, the gap between germline ends came to 10 bases. The CDR3 is 15 residues long. The germline CDR1 and CDR2 sequences are SGHRS and YFSETQ.

This rearrangement joins TRBV11-3 to TRBJ2-3; 9 nucleotides line up with TRBD2. The germline CDR1 and CDR2 sequences are SGHNT and YENEEA. With 3 bases clipped from V and 2 bases from J, the junction kept 6 bases outside the gene matches. This CDR3 is 16 amino acids long. CDR3 amino acids: CASSLRLAGFTDTQYF. The CDR3 DNA reads TGTGCCAGCAGCTTGCGGCTAGCGGGATTCACAGATACGCAGTATTTT.

This clonotype has only a few counts. This rearrangement joins TRBV27 to TRBJ1-2; 7 positions agree with TRBD1. The germline gives CDR1 MNHEY, CDR2 SMNVEV (reference sequence). The CDR3 loop spans 14 amino acids. V lost 4 bases and J lost 4; bases outside the gene matches: 6. This chain's CDR3 is CASSSYRGGYGYTF. CDR3 nucleotide sequence: TGTGCCAGCAGTTCCTACAGGGGAGGCTATGGCTACACCTTC.

There are many counts of this clonotype. The rearrangement links TRBV4-3 to TRBJ1-1; TRBD1 matches 7 bases. CDR1 LGHNA and CDR2 YSLEER come from the germline V gene. The CDR3 is made up of 15 amino acids. The J segment lost 7 bases and the V segment lost 0 bases, leaving 8 bases of the junction unmatched. The CDR3 DNA reads TGCGCCAGCAGCCAAGACCCCCAGGGGGACTTTGAAGCTTTCTTT. Its protein is CASSQDPQGDFEAFF.

This chain links TRBV10-3 with TRBJ2-1; D remains ambiguous. V was pared by 2 bases and J by 6 bases, with 11 bases between. The CDR3 has 14 amino acids. Germline V gives CDR1 ENHRY, CDR2 SYGVKD. The CDR3 reads CAISEQAGINEQFF. DNA of the CDR3: TGTGCCATCAGTGAGCAGGCTGGAATCAATGAGCAGTTCTTC.

This clonotype occurred a few times. The chain links TRBV6-1 to TRBJ2-5, with D possibly TRBD1 on 5 matching bases. The CDR3 covers 18 residues. CDR1 is MNHNS and CDR2 is SASEGT in the germline V gene. Trimming pared 2 bases from V and 0 bases from J, leaving 19 bases between. The CDR3 sequence is CASSEWGQKGSYQETQYF. CDR3 in DNA: TGTGCCAGCAGTGAATGGGGCCAGAAAGGCAGTTACCAAGAGACCCAGTACTTC.

In this sample, this clonotype turned up many times. The J gene is TRBJ1-5, the V gene TRBV18; D is ambiguous. The germline V gene has CDR1 KGHSH and CDR2 LQKENI. Deletions cut 6 bases from V and 5 bases from J, with 8 bases between. This CDR3 has 12 residues. Written as DNA, the CDR3 is TGTGCCAGCTCCGACCGTTATCAGCCCCAGCATTTT. Protein sequence: CASSDRYQPQHF. Variable domain in full (rest from reference TRBV18 and TRBJ1-5): NAGVMQNPRHLVRRRGQEARLRCSPMKGHSHVYWYRQLPEEGLKFMVYLQKENIIDESGMPKERFSAEFPKEGPSILRIQQVVRGDSAAYFCASSDRYQPQHFGDGTRLSIL.

This clonotype has just a few counts. CDR3 coding DNA: TGCGCCAGCAGCTTCCGGGACGGACCCTCCTACGAGCAGTACTTC. Its protein is CASSFRDGPSYEQYF. The chain uses TRBV5-1 and TRBJ2-7, with D perhaps TRBD1 or TRBD2 (5 bases each). Trimming removed 2 bases from V and 0 bases from J, with 12 bases in between. Germline lookup yields CDR1 SGHRS and CDR2 YFSETQ. The CDR3 contains 15 residues.